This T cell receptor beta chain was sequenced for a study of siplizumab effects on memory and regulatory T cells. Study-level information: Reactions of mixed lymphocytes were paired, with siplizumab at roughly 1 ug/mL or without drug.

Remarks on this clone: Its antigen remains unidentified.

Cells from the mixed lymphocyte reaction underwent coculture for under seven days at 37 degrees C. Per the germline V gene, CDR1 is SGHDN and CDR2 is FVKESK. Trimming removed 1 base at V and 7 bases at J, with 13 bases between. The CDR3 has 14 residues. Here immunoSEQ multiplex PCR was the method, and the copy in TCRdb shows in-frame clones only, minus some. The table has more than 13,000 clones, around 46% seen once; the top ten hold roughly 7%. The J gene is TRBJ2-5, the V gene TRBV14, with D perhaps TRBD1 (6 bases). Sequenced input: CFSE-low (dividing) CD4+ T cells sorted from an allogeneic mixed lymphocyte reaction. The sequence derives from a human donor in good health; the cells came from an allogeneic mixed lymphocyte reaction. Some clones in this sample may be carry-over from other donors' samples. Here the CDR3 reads CASSQGQVLGTQYF. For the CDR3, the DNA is TGTGCCAGCAGCCAAGGACAGGTATTGGGGACCCAGTACTTC.